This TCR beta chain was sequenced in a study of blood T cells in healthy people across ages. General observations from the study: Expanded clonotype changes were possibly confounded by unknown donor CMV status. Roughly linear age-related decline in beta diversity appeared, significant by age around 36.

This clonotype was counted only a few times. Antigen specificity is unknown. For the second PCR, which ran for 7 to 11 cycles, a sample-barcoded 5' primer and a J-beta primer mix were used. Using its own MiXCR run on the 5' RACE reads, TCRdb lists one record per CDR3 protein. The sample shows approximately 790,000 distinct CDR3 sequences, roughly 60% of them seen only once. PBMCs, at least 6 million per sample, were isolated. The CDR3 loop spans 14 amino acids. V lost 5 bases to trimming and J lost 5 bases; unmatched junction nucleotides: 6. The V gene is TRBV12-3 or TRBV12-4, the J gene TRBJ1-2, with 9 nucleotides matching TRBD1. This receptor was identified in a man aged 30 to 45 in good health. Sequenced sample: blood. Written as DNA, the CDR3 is TGTGCCAGCAGTCGGGGACAGGGCGGGTATGGCTACACCTTC. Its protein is CASSRGQGGYGYTF.